This entry is about one T cell receptor beta chain. Its matching antigen is unknown. The yield of each sequencing run was over 190 million TCR-beta sequences from 15-18 subjects. TCRdb recomputed calls from the 5' RACE reads with MiXCR, one row per CDR3 protein. The data show over 45,000 distinct CDR3 sequences, roughly 23% seen once. This sample is part of a study of neurological immune-mediated disorders. Study-level points and caveats: Expanded clones shared no CDR3 amino acid sequences across subjects, suggesting private repertoires in all groups.

This CDR3 is 12 amino acids long. The germline gives CDR1 KGHSH, CDR2 LQKENI. V shed 6 bases and J shed 15 bases, with 18 bases lying between them. This clonotype was sampled from an older woman in good health. The sequenced sample was PBMCs. The genes are TRBV18 and TRBJ2-1, with D hard to call. CDR3 nucleotides: TGTGCCAGCTCCCCAAACCTGGGCCAGCCGTTCTTC. Its protein is CASSPNLGQPFF.